The 30 T cell receptor beta chains reported below all come from one sample, sequenced in a study of radiation and T cells in renal cell carcinoma. Some clones are missing from TCRdb's copy, which holds only in-frame ones; the method was immunoSEQ multiplex PCR. The sample holds about 150,000 clones, less than 90% seen once. As for time point: baseline pretreatment blood. The treatment denotes: 15 Gy SBRT to primary tumor, nephrectomy 4 weeks later. Sequencing was performed on blood, taken from a patient whose treatment included radiotherapy and nephrectomy. Source of these receptors: a woman aged 70 to 79 with renal cell carcinoma.

This sequence joins TRBV2 and TRBJ2-5; 7 bases map to TRBD1. The CDR3 is 15 residues long. V lost 2 bases, J lost 5 bases, and 8 bases stayed unmatched. The V gene's germline CDR1 is SNHLY and CDR2 FYNNEI. The CDR3 DNA sequence: TGTGCCAGCAGTGAAAGACGACAGGGAAGTGAGACCCAGTACTTC. Its protein product is CASSERRQGSETQYF.

This chain connects TRBV6-5 to TRBJ1-1; D is perhaps TRBD1 (5 bases). Germline loops: CDR1 MNHEY, CDR2 SVGAGI. Trimming cost V 8 bases and J 0 bases, with 13 bases left between them. The CDR3 is made up of 14 amino acids. CDR3 region: CASSRGGVNTEAFF. CDR3 DNA: TGTGCCAGCTCTCGGGGCGGAGTGAACACTGAAGCTTTCTTT.

The chain uses TRBV9 and TRBJ1-1; the D is unclear. Trimming took off 1 base at V and 8 bases at J, with 12 bases between the two ends. The CDR3 spans 13 residues. Germline V CDR1 and CDR2: SGDLS, YYNGEE. The CDR3 is CASSVQSLGEAFF. The CDR3, as DNA: TGTGCCAGCAGCGTACAGTCCCTAGGGGAAGCTTTCTTT.

CDR3 region: CASSPLAEGAHGYTF. CDR3 nucleotide sequence: TGTGCCAGCTCACCACTAGCGGAGGGGGCCCATGGCTACACCTTC. The chain links TRBV18 to TRBJ1-2; 7 positions match TRBD1. Losses at the gene ends were 1 base for V and 6 bases for J; bases not matched to a gene: 8. The CDR3 is 15 residues long. Per germline, CDR1 KGHSH and CDR2 LQKENI. Based on the CDR3 plus reference TRBV18 and TRBJ1-2, the full variable domain is NAGVMQNPRHLVRRRGQEARLRCSPMKGHSHVYWYRQLPEEGLKFMVYLQKENIIDESGMPKERFSAEFPKEGPSILRIQQVVRGDSAAYFCASSPLAEGAHGYTFGSGTRLTVV.

The V call is TRBV30, the J call TRBJ2-1; 8 bases map to TRBD2. The CDR3 runs 15 residues. CDR1 and CDR2 from the germline V gene are GTSNPN and SVGIG (reference sequence). V lost 2 bases, J lost 0 bases, and 3 bases stayed unmatched. CDR3 loop: CAWSPGGASYNEQFF. CDR3 in DNA: TGTGCCTGGAGTCCCGGGGGGGCCTCCTACAATGAGCAGTTCTTC.

This chain joins TRBV28 and TRBJ2-7, with a tentative D call TRBD1 (6 bases). Per the germline V gene, CDR1 is MDHEN and CDR2 is SYDVKM. The CDR3 is 14 residues long. The V and J ends lost 1 base and 7 bases respectively, with 14 bases between them. For the CDR3, the DNA is TGTGCCAGCAGTTTATCAACAGGGTTAGGAGAGCAGTACTTC. Its translation: CASSLSTGLGEQYF. The whole variable domain, filled in from reference TRBV28 and TRBJ2-7, reads DVKVTQSSRYLVKRTGEKVFLECVQDMDHENMFWYRQDPGLGLRLIYFSYDVKMKEKGDIPEGYSVSREKKERFSLILESASTNQTSMYLCASSLSTGLGEQYFGPGTRLTVT.

The genes are TRBV12-5 and TRBJ1-1; D is perhaps TRBD1 (6 bases). Trimming stripped 3 bases from V and 3 bases from J, with 11 bases between. Germline V gives CDR1 LGHNT, CDR2 FRNRAP. CDR3 size: 14 residues. CDR3 nucleotides: TGTGCTAGTGGTTTAGGGGGGTTTCACACTGAAGCTTTCTTT. Encoded protein: CASGLGGFHTEAFF.

The genes are TRBV6-1 and TRBJ1-6, with 7 bases lining up with TRBD1. The CDR3 consists of 13 residues. The J segment lost 9 bases and the V segment lost 5 bases, leaving 4 bases of the junction unmatched. Per the germline V gene, CDR1 is MNHNS and CDR2 is SASEGT. The DNA of the CDR3 is TGTGCCAGCAGTACAGGGGTCGGTTCACCCCTCCACTTT. This translates into CASSTGVGSPLHF.

As for this clone: Sequence at one end of the junction differs from germline and may be a read error. The chain combines TRBV7-7 with TRBJ2-1; 8 bases line up with TRBD1. This CDR3 comprises 15 residues. In germline, CDR1 is SSHAT, CDR2 FNYEAQ (reference sequence). DNA for the CDR3: TGTGCTAGCAGTTCCGGGACAGGAAACTACAATGAGCAGTTCTTC. Residues: CASSSGTGNYNEQFF.

For the CDR3, the DNA is TGTGCCATCTCCTCCGGGACAGGCGGCAATCAGCCCCAGCATTTT. Its protein is CAISSGTGGNQPQHF. The V gene is TRBV10-3, the J gene TRBJ1-5, with TRBD1 matching over 8 bases. The junction had 8 bases not matched to a gene; V was cut back by 8 bases and J by 2 bases. Looked up from germline, CDR1 is ENHRY and CDR2 is SYGVKD. CDR3 length: 15 residues.

V gene TRBV5-5 combines with J gene TRBJ2-1, with D uncertain. The CDR3 spans 13 residues. Germline V gene data show CDR1 as SGHKS and CDR2 as YYEKEE (reference sequence). V lost 3 bases to trimming and J lost 8 bases, with 12 bases between them. The CDR3 loop reads CASSWPSSHEQFF. The CDR3 nucleotides read TGTGCCAGCAGCTGGCCGTCATCACATGAGCAGTTCTTC.

The chain uses TRBV5-4 and TRBJ2-7; maybe TRBD1 (6 bases). The tail of the sequence fits TRBJ2-5 better, so the J call may be wrong. This CDR3 comprises 15 residues. In germline, CDR1 is SGHNT, CDR2 YYREEE (reference sequence). The CDR3 DNA follows: TGTGCCAGCAGCTTAACACAGGGAGAGGCGGAGACCCAGTACTTC. This sequence encodes CASSLTQGEAETQYF.

This rearrangement joins TRBV7-2 to TRBJ2-1, with D maybe TRBD2 (7 bases). Germline V gene lookup returns CDR1 SGHTA and CDR2 FQGNSA. V was trimmed by 3 bases and J by 3 bases, leaving 15 bases between them. The CDR3 totals 16 residues. Here the CDR3 DNA reads TGTGCCAGCAGCTTCCGGGGGCTAGCGGACTACAATGAGCAGTTCTTC. Its translation is CASSFRGLADYNEQFF.

The J gene is TRBJ2-3, the V gene TRBV6-6; D is perhaps TRBD2 (5 bases). CDR1 and CDR2 (germline): MNHNY, SVGAGI (reference sequence). V was pared by 7 bases and J by 4 bases, with 15 bases between. The CDR3 has 14 residues. CDR3 coding DNA: TGTGCCAGCATCTCTCGGGAAGCCTCAGATACGCAGTATTTT. Translating it yields CASISREASDTQYF.

The chain employs TRBV15 and TRBJ1-6; D possibly corresponds to TRBD1 (5 bases). V was trimmed by 7 bases and J by 8 bases, leaving 15 bases between them. Germline V gives CDR1 LNHNV, CDR2 YYDKDF (reference sequence). The CDR3 is 14 amino acids. This CDR3 reads CATIKGTGDSPLHF. CDR3 DNA: TGTGCCACCATTAAAGGGACCGGGGATTCACCCCTCCACTTT.

The genes are TRBV19 and TRBJ2-5; 7 nucleotides align to TRBD1. The junction had 2 bases not matched to a gene; V was cut back by 6 bases and J by 1 base. The CDR3 covers 13 residues. The V gene's germline CDR1 is LNHDA and CDR2 SQIVND (reference sequence). CDR3 in DNA: TGTGCCAGTAGGACAGGGTCCCAAGAGACCCAGTACTTC. This translates into CASRTGSQETQYF.

The chain joins TRBV9 to TRBJ2-1; weak D call: TRBD1 (6 bases). The CDR3 loop spans 12 amino acids. Germline-derived CDR1 and CDR2 are SGDLS and YYNGEE. V lost 3 bases and J lost 12, with 13 bases in between. DNA for the CDR3: TGTGCCAGCAGCGGTTACAGGGTAGGGCAGTTCTTC. It translates to CASSGYRVGQFF.

The V and J genes are TRBV5-4 and TRBJ2-2; perhaps TRBD2 as D (6 bases). The CDR3 is 15 residues long. Trimming took off 2 bases at V and 6 bases at J, with 14 bases between the two ends. Germline CDR1 reads SGHNT; CDR2 reads YYREEE (reference sequence). CDR3 region: CASSFSEGFPGELFF. CDR3 nucleotide sequence: TGTGCCAGCAGCTTTTCGGAGGGTTTCCCCGGGGAGCTGTTTTTT.

The chain is built from TRBV5-4 and TRBJ2-3; 7 positions match TRBD2. The germline CDR1 and CDR2 sequences are SGHNT and YYREEE (reference sequence). The CDR3 contains 14 residues. The J segment lost 6 bases and the V segment lost 0 bases, leaving 4 bases of the junction unmatched. Here the CDR3 DNA reads TGTGCCAGCAGCTTGGGACTAGCAGGGGATACGCAGTATTTT. As protein: CASSLGLAGDTQYF.

The rearrangement links TRBV11-2 to TRBJ2-7, with 9 bases aligning to TRBD1. Germline assignment: CDR1 SGHAT and CDR2 FQNNGV. The V segment lost 5 bases and the J segment 3 bases; nucleotides outside the gene matches: 11. The length of the CDR3 is 16 residues. The CDR3 sequence: CASSDTSGTGYYEQYF. The CDR3 DNA follows: TGTGCCAGCAGCGACACTTCCGGGACAGGGTACTACGAGCAGTACTTC.

V usage is TRBV30 and J usage is TRBJ2-7, with 9 bases lining up with TRBD1. Germline V lookup: CDR1 GTSNPN, CDR2 SVGIG (reference sequence). Trimming took 2 bases from V and 2 from J; bases not matched to a gene: 4. The length of the CDR3 is 14 residues. The CDR3 nucleotides are TGTGCCTGGAGTCGGGGACAGGGTCCCTACGAGCAGTACTTC. This gives the protein CAWSRGQGPYEQYF.

This chain links TRBV5-1 with TRBJ1-4; D is possibly TRBD1 (5 bases). Trimming removed 2 bases at V and 7 bases at J, with 15 bases between. Germline CDR1 and CDR2: SGHRS and YFSETQ. The CDR3 contains 15 residues. CDR3 bases: TGCGCCAGCAGCTTATCGGGGGGTCGTGCTGAAAAACTGTTTTTT. Protein: CASSLSGGRAEKLFF.

With regard to this clone: Other DNA sequences in this specimen translate into the identical CDR3. J is TRBJ1-1 and V is TRBV7-9; the D gene is possibly TRBD1 (6 bases). V was cut by 3 bases and J by 3 bases, with 8 bases left in between. The length of the CDR3 is 13 residues. Germline V gives CDR1 SEHNR, CDR2 FQNEAQ (reference sequence). CDR3 amino acids: CASSLRQDTEAFF. In nucleotides, the CDR3 is TGTGCCAGCAGCTTGCGACAGGACACTGAAGCTTTCTTT.

V is TRBV6-5 and J is TRBJ2-1, with TRBD2 as a possible D gene (7 bases). V was pared by 0 bases and J by 4 bases, with 13 bases between. CDR3 size: 16 residues. Per germline, CDR1 MNHEY and CDR2 SVGAGI. CDR3 in amino acids: CASSYSGGAPYNEQFF. Written as DNA, the CDR3 is TGTGCCAGCAGTTACTCGGGGGGGGCCCCATACAATGAGCAGTTCTTC.

The rearrangement joins TRBV4-2 to TRBJ2-5; no reliable D call. This CDR3 is 14 amino acids long. V was pared by 5 bases and J by 1 base, with 11 bases between. The germline V gene has CDR1 LGHNA and CDR2 YNFKEQ. The CDR3 loop reads CASSERHSQETQYF. In nucleotides, the CDR3 is TGTGCCAGCAGCGAAAGACACTCCCAAGAGACCCAGTACTTC.

The chain employs TRBV7-8 and TRBJ2-7; weak D call: TRBD2 (5 bases). Germline V gives CDR1 SGHVS, CDR2 FQNEAQ. V shed 3 bases and J shed 2 bases, with 17 bases lying between them. This CDR3 comprises 16 residues. CDR3 coding DNA: TGTGCCAGCAGCTTCGGAGGAGCCGCGTCCGCCTACGAGCAGTACTTC. Translating it yields CASSFGGAASAYEQYF.

The chain joins TRBV10-1 to TRBJ2-7; D gene uncertain. Trimming took 7 bases from V and 5 from J, leaving 24 bases between them. This CDR3 has 16 amino acids. The germline V gene has CDR1 WNHNN and CDR2 SYGVQD (reference sequence). CDR3 amino acids: CASTSCHWRTKHEQYF. Here the CDR3 DNA reads TGCGCCAGCACTTCCTGTCATTGGCGCACTAAACACGAGCAGTACTTC.

The CDR3 here is CASSRTNTEAFF. The CDR3 region has the DNA TGTGCCAGCAGCCGGACTAACACTGAAGCTTTCTTT. V gene TRBV5-6 combines with J gene TRBJ1-1; D unclear. The CDR3 spans 12 residues. Trimming pared 4 bases from V and 2 bases from J, leaving 6 bases between. Germline V gene data show CDR1 as SGHDT and CDR2 as YYEEEE.

In this sample, this clone turned up once. The rearrangement uses TRBV5-5 and TRBJ2-2, with D hard to call. V was trimmed by 4 bases and J by 6 bases, leaving 16 bases between them. Germline V gives CDR1 SGHKS, CDR2 YYEKEE (reference sequence). CDR3 size: 15 residues. The DNA for the CDR3 is TGTGCCAGCAGCCCCGCCTTGGAAAGTCCCGGGGAGCTGTTTTTT. This translates into CASSPALESPGELFF.

The chain is built from TRBV7-2 and TRBJ2-7; 10 bases line up with TRBD2. The germline V gene encodes CDR1 SGHTA and CDR2 FQGNSA. The CDR3 extends over 15 amino acids. V was pared by 3 bases and J by 6 bases, with 8 bases of the junction left unmatched. Here the CDR3 DNA reads TGTGCCAGCAGCTTCAAGGGCGCTAGCGGGGGCGAGCAGTACTTC. Residues: CASSFKGASGGEQYF.